These 17 T cell receptor beta chains came from one sample sequenced in a study of cytomegalovirus exposure and HLA in healthy donors. 13 Jbeta primers and 60 Vbeta primers were used for the PCR. The table came from immunoSEQ multiplex PCR; TCRdb's copy has only in-frame clones and leaves some out. This repertoire shows 140,000 or so clones, around 10% found once; its top ten account for less than 2%. Sequencing was performed on PBMCs. The receptor source for this set is a male donor in good health and CMV-seronegative.

This chain connects TRBV27 to TRBJ1-5; 9 nucleotides match TRBD1. There are 14 residues in the CDR3. With V trimmed by 6 bases and J by 5 bases, 5 bases remained unmatched. CDR1 is MNHEY, CDR2 SMNVEV, per germline (reference sequence). CDR3 in amino acids: CASRATGGDQPQHF. The CDR3 DNA is TGTGCCAGCAGAGCGACAGGGGGGGATCAGCCCCAGCATTTT.

The J gene is TRBJ1-4, the V gene TRBV29-1, with 9 bases matching TRBD1. Trimming took 0 bases from V and 6 from J; bases not matched to a gene: 11. The germline V gene encodes CDR1 SQVTM and CDR2 ANQGSEA. The CDR3 has 17 residues. The CDR3 coding sequence is TGCAGCGTTGAAGATCTGTTAAGAGACAGGGGGGATGAAAAACTGTTTTTT. This translates into CSVEDLLRDRGDEKLFF.

The J gene is TRBJ1-1, the V gene TRBV30; tentatively, D is TRBD1 (6 bases). Germline V gives CDR1 GTSNPN, CDR2 SVGIG (reference sequence). V shed 4 bases and J shed 1 base, with 16 bases lying between them. The CDR3 contains 15 residues. This chain's CDR3 is CAWTPWLGGNTEAFF. CDR3 DNA: TGTGCCTGGACCCCATGGCTAGGGGGGAACACTGAAGCTTTCTTT. Full variable domain (rest looked up from reference TRBV30 and TRBJ1-1): SQTIHQWPATLVQPVGSPLSLECTVEGTSNPNLYWYRQAAGRGLQLLFYSVGIGQISSEVPQNLSASRPQDRQFILSSKKLLLSDSGFYLCAWTPWLGGNTEAFFGQGTRLTVV.

A few counts support this clone. The J gene is TRBJ2-7, the V gene TRBV7-6; D is ambiguous. The CDR3 runs to 13 residues. The V end lost 0 bases, the J end lost 3 bases, and 6 bases lay between the germline ends. The germline gives CDR1 SGHVS, CDR2 FNYEAQ. CDR3 in amino acids: CASSLATRYEQYF. The DNA of the CDR3 is TGTGCCAGCAGCTTAGCAACACGCTACGAGCAGTACTTC.

The chain uses TRBV28 and TRBJ2-7; D call uncertain. Germline CDR1 is MDHEN and CDR2 is SYDVKM. CDR3 length equals 14 residues. Trimming cost V 7 bases and J 6 bases, with 19 bases left between them. CDR3 amino acids: CASNPFANSREQYF. CDR3 sequence (DNA): TGTGCCAGCAACCCTTTTGCGAACTCTCGCGAGCAGTACTTC.

The chain combines TRBV6-1 with TRBJ2-1; D call uncertain. With 9 bases removed from V and 5 bases from J, the gap between germline ends came to 5 bases. The V gene's germline CDR1 is MNHNS and CDR2 SASEGT. The CDR3 consists of 10 residues. CDR3 bases: TGTGCCAGTCGAGACAATGAGCAGTTCTTC. Protein product: CASRDNEQFF.

This chain joins TRBV29-1 and TRBJ2-3; tentative D call: TRBD2 (5 bases). This CDR3 spans 12 amino acids. Trimming left V 2 bases short and J 3 bases short, with 6 bases between. Germline CDR1 reads SQVTM; CDR2 reads ANQGSEA. The CDR3 loop reads CSVEWRTDTQYF. CDR3 in DNA: TGCAGCGTTGAATGGAGGACAGATACGCAGTATTTT.

V usage is TRBV29-1 and J usage is TRBJ1-2; 7 nucleotides align to TRBD1. Trimming at V came to 6 bases and at J to 3 bases, leaving 7 bases not matched to a gene. The CDR3 loop spans 13 amino acids. The germline CDR1 and CDR2 sequences are SQVTM and ANQGSEA. The CDR3 bases are TGCAGCGTGGGTGGACAGGCCGACTATGGCTACACCTTC. It specifies CSVGGQADYGYTF.

This clone showed up just a few times. The chain recombines TRBV7-9 with TRBJ1-5, with TRBD1 matching 11 bases. V was clipped by 5 bases and J by 5 bases; unmatched bases: 5. There are 15 residues in the CDR3. In germline, CDR1 is SEHNR, CDR2 FQNEAQ (reference sequence). Here the CDR3 reads CASSEGQGGDQPQHF. CDR3 DNA: TGTGCCAGCAGCGAGGGACAGGGGGGGGATCAGCCCCAGCATTTT.

This clone was counted only a few times. The CDR3 region has the DNA TGTGCCAGTAGTATAGGAGGGCTAGCGGGAGGGTATGAGCAGTTCTTC. Translating it yields CASSIGGLAGGYEQFF. The chain joins TRBV19 to TRBJ2-1; TRBD2 aligns across 12 bases. The CDR3 spans 16 residues. Germline V lookup: CDR1 LNHDA, CDR2 SQIVND (reference sequence). Losses at the gene ends were 1 base for V and 8 bases for J; bases not matched to a gene: 6. The full variable domain, its missing parts supplied by reference TRBV19 and TRBJ2-1, is DGGITQSPKYLFRKEGQNVTLSCEQNLNHDAMYWYRQDPGQGLRLIYYSQIVNDFQKGDIAEGYSVSREKKESFPLTVTSAQKNPTAFYLCASSIGGLAGGYEQFFGPGTRLTVL.

This clone was found a few times. The chain has TRBV5-6 and TRBJ2-3; 14 positions match TRBD2. The CDR3 is made up of 17 amino acids. V lost 4 bases to trimming and J lost 2 bases; unmatched junction nucleotides: 6. Germline values: CDR1 SGHDT, CDR2 YYEEEE. The CDR3 bases are TGTGCCAGCAGCGAGGGACTAGCGGGGGCGATCACAGATACGCAGTATTTT. It translates to CASSEGLAGAITDTQYF.

The rearrangement joins TRBV25-1 to TRBJ2-7, with 8 bases that match TRBD1. V dropped 5 bases and J dropped 12; count of bases not matched to a gene: 9. Looked up from germline, CDR1 is MGHDK and CDR2 is SYGVNS. The CDR3 is 12 amino acids. CDR3 sequence: CASSPRGQDRYF. CDR3 DNA sequence: TGTGCCAGCAGTCCAAGGGGACAGGATCGGTACTTC.

This clone was seen only a few times. This sequence joins TRBV30 and TRBJ2-3, with a possible D match to TRBD1 (5 bases). Looked up from germline, CDR1 is GTSNPN and CDR2 is SVGIG (reference sequence). The CDR3 spans 15 residues. V lost 1 base to trimming and J lost 1 base, with 12 bases between them. CDR3 protein: CAWSGDSPGTDTQYF. In DNA form, the CDR3 reads TGTGCCTGGAGTGGAGACAGCCCGGGCACAGATACGCAGTATTTT.

The V call is TRBV7-3, the J call TRBJ2-1; the match to TRBD2 covers 10 bases. Germline trimming cut 2 bases from V and 3 bases from J; bases unmatched to any gene: 7. Per germline, CDR1 SGHTA and CDR2 FQGTGA. CDR3 length: 17 amino acids. In nucleotides, the CDR3 is TGTGCCAGCAGCTTACAAGGGTCTAGCGGGGGCTACAATGAGCAGTTCTTC. Its protein product is CASSLQGSSGGYNEQFF.

J is TRBJ2-5 and V is TRBV19; 12 bases match TRBD2. Germline assignment: CDR1 LNHDA and CDR2 SQIVND (reference sequence). There are 16 residues in the CDR3. Trimming cost V 8 bases and J 4 bases; bases outside gene matches: 11. CDR3 sequence: CASAWASGGARETQYF. The DNA for the CDR3 is TGTGCCAGTGCTTGGGCTAGCGGGGGGGCACGAGAGACCCAGTACTTC.

The chain employs TRBV30 and TRBJ2-4; 7 bases line up with TRBD2. The CDR3 is 14 residues long. Germline CDR1 GTSNPN, CDR2 SVGIG (reference sequence). CDR3 loop: CSLWGEGRGNIQYF. CDR3 nucleotides: TGTTCTCTGTGGGGGGAGGGACGTGGGAACATTCAGTACTTC.

This clone appeared a few times. The genes are TRBV27 and TRBJ2-1; D gene unclear. V was clipped by 3 bases and J by 5 bases, with 8 bases between them. Per germline, CDR1 MNHEY and CDR2 SMNVEV (reference sequence). CDR3 length equals 13 residues. In DNA form, the CDR3 reads TGTGCCAGCAGTTTGATGGGCCACAATGAGCAGTTCTTC. Translating gives CASSLMGHNEQFF.